The 25 T cell receptor beta chains below were found in one sample sequenced in a study of T cells in Graves' hyperthyroidism and ophthalmopathy. The investigators amplified TCR beta CDR3 regions from RNA transcripts. A first-round RT-PCR of the TCR CDR3 used the HTBI primer set. A single record per CDR3 protein comes from TCRdb applying MiXCR to the multiplex PCR reads. The data show 560,000 or so distinct CDR3 sequences, 20% seen once. The source material was blood. These receptors all stem from a man aged 40-49 years with Graves' ophthalmopathy.

This clonotype was detected only once. The chain uses TRBV29-1 and TRBJ2-1; D uncertain. The germline gives CDR1 SQVTM, CDR2 ANQGSEA. Between the trimmed V and J ends, which lost 4 bases and 6 bases, there was a span of 16 bases. The CDR3 totals 14 residues. CDR3 DNA sequence: TGCAGCGTTGGATGGTACGTAGGGTCCAATGAGCAGTTCTTC. It translates to CSVGWYVGSNEQFF.

The chain is built from TRBV18 and TRBJ2-5; D perhaps matches TRBD2 (5 bases). The CDR3 is 12 residues long. Germline CDR1 reads KGHSH; CDR2 reads LQKENI. Trimming removed 3 bases at V and 11 bases at J, with 13 bases between. The CDR3 here is CASSPPREVQYF. The CDR3 DNA sequence: TGTGCCAGCTCACCGCCCCGGGAAGTACAGTACTTC.

The chain recombines TRBV5-1 with TRBJ1-5, with D hard to call. Germline values: CDR1 SGHRS, CDR2 YFSETQ. The CDR3 is 15 residues long. Trimming left V 1 base short and J 7 bases short, with 15 bases between. CDR3 sequence (DNA): TGCGCCAGCAGCTTGACCGGCAGCCCAAACCAGCCCCAGCATTTT. The encoded protein is CASSLTGSPNQPQHF.

This clonotype was found many times. This chain uses TRBV12-3 or TRBV12-4 with TRBJ1-4; TRBD1 agrees at 7 bases. The CDR3 spans 13 residues. J lost 8 bases, V lost 10 bases, and 10 bases had no gene match. DNA for the CDR3: TGTGCCACTCACAGGGGAGGAGGGGAAAAACTGTTTTTT. It specifies CATHRGGGEKLFF.

This clonotype was found a few times. The genes are TRBV12-3 or TRBV12-4 and TRBJ1-2; the D is unclear. The germline V and J ends were trimmed by 3 bases and 5 bases, with 13 bases remaining between them. The CDR3 loop spans 14 amino acids. The CDR3 is CASSFRRDGYGYTF. The CDR3 DNA reads TGTGCCAGCAGTTTTAGGAGGGATGGATATGGCTACACCTTC.

This clonotype was observed a few times. The chain carries TRBV6-1 and TRBJ1-2; D possibly corresponds to TRBD1 (5 bases). V lost 2 bases and J lost 5, with 18 bases in between. Germline V gene lookup returns CDR1 MNHNS and CDR2 SASEGT. The CDR3 extends over 16 amino acids. CDR3 region: CASSETGSLGVYGYTF. The CDR3 DNA reads TGTGCCAGCAGTGAAACGGGGTCGTTGGGGGTATATGGCTACACCTTC.

At least ten counts were recorded for this clonotype. The rearrangement links TRBV20-1 to TRBJ2-3; tentatively, D is TRBD1 or TRBD2 (5 bases each). Trimming shortened V by 0 bases and J by 4 bases, and 8 bases separated the two germline ends. Germline V lookup: CDR1 DFQATT, CDR2 SNEGSKA (reference sequence). CDR3 length equals 13 residues. The CDR3 loop is CSAREGTADTQYF. CDR3 coding DNA: TGCAGTGCTAGAGAGGGGACCGCAGATACGCAGTATTTT.

The chain carries TRBV29-1 and TRBJ1-3; maybe TRBD1 (6 bases). Germline V CDR1 and CDR2: SQVTM, ANQGSEA. CDR3 length: 13 amino acids. The V and J ends lost 6 bases and 4 bases respectively, with 13 bases between them. The CDR3 DNA sequence: TGCAGCGTCCTCACAGGGCCCGGAAACACCATATATTTT. Protein sequence: CSVLTGPGNTIYF.

The chain combines TRBV5-1 with TRBJ2-1, with a tentative D call TRBD1 (6 bases). The germline V and J ends were trimmed by 4 bases and 0 bases, with 14 bases remaining between them. Germline CDR1 is SGHRS and CDR2 is YFSETQ. The CDR3 has 16 residues. CDR3 DNA: TGCGCCAGCAGCCCAGGGGATGGGAGCTCCTACAATGAGCAGTTCTTC. Its protein is CASSPGDGSSYNEQFF.

There are many counts of this clonotype. The CDR3 sequence is CASSPGLTQYF. DNA of the CDR3: TGTGCCAGCAGCCCGGGACTGACGCAGTATTTT. This chain connects TRBV3-1 to TRBJ2-3; possible D gene TRBD2, 6 bases. This CDR3 comprises 11 residues. CDR1 LGHDT and CDR2 YNNKEL come from the germline V gene (reference sequence). Trimming stripped 4 bases from V and 9 bases from J, with 8 bases between.

Regarding this clonotype: At one boundary the junction diverges from the germline segment, which might be a read error. The rearrangement links TRBV19 to TRBJ1-2; D is uncertain. Germline loops: CDR1 LNHDA, CDR2 SQIVND (reference sequence). The length of the CDR3 is 11 residues. CDR3 region: CASSRPGIPSF. CDR3 in DNA: TGTGCCAGTAGTCGTCCAGGTATACCCTCCTTC. Using reference TRBV19 and TRBJ1-2 for the parts outside the CDR3, the full variable domain is DGGITQSPKYLFRKEGQNVTLSCEQNLNHDAMYWYRQDPGQGLRLIYYSQIVNDFQKGDIAEGYSVSREKKESFPLTVTSAQKNPTAFYLCASSRPGIPSFGSGTRLTVV.

This clonotype was recorded a few times. This chain's CDR3 is CASSVDPPSGGLETQYF. CDR3 DNA: TGTGCCAGCAGCGTAGACCCCCCCAGCGGGGGCCTGGAGACCCAGTACTTC. The V and J genes are TRBV9 and TRBJ2-5, with 8 bases identical to TRBD2. This CDR3 is 17 amino acids long. The trim removed 0 bases at V and 5 bases at J, leaving 12 bases unmatched. Germline-derived CDR1 and CDR2 are SGDLS and YYNGEE.

V usage is TRBV2 and J usage is TRBJ1-3; 7 bases match TRBD1. The V and J ends lost 7 bases and 3 bases, in that order; junction bases with no gene match: 9. In germline, CDR1 is SNHLY, CDR2 FYNNEI. The CDR3 has 15 amino acids. Written as DNA, the CDR3 is TGTGCCAGCATCCAGGAGGGGGCCGTTGGAAACACCATATATTTT. Translating gives CASIQEGAVGNTIYF.

A few counts support this clonotype. A much larger clone lies a single base off, so this may be a read error. The V and J genes are TRBV6-5 and TRBJ1-1; D unclear. CDR1 MNHEY and CDR2 SVGAGI come from the germline V gene. CDR3 length: 13 amino acids. The CDR3 DNA reads TGTGCCGGCAGTTACCGGCCTAACACTGAAGCTTTCTTT. Protein: CAGSYRPNTEAFF.

About this clonotype: A junction boundary mismatches the germline segment, possibly from a read error. J is TRBJ2-1 and V is TRBV11-2, with 11 bases identical to TRBD2. The CDR3 totals 17 residues. CDR1 is SGHAT, CDR2 FQNNGV, per germline. CDR3 bases: TGCGCCAGCAGCCAAAGCCCTCTAGCGGGGGGATACAATGAGCAGTTCTTC. Protein: CASSQSPLAGGYNEQFF.

CDR3 loop: CASKGVGNSNQPQHF. CDR3 bases: TGTGCCAGTAAAGGGGTCGGCAATAGCAATCAGCCCCAGCATTTT. The gene calls are TRBV19 and TRBJ1-5, with D perhaps matching TRBD1 (5 bases). Germline V lookup: CDR1 LNHDA, CDR2 SQIVND (reference sequence). The CDR3 is 15 amino acids. V was shortened by 7 bases and J by 0 bases, with 13 bases between the two germline ends.

The V call is TRBV5-1, the J call TRBJ1-2; a possible D gene is TRBD1 (6 bases). CDR3 size: 16 residues. V was cut by 0 bases and J by 5 bases, with 17 bases left in between. The germline V gene has CDR1 SGHRS and CDR2 YFSETQ. CDR3 region: CASSLGQGSTAYGYTF. Written as DNA, the CDR3 is TGCGCCAGCAGCTTGGGGCAGGGGTCGACCGCGTATGGCTACACCTTC.

Only a few counts were recorded for this clonotype. The chain combines TRBV24-1 with TRBJ2-3; maybe TRBD2 (5 bases). This CDR3 has 14 amino acids. Trimming removed 4 bases from V and 0 bases from J, with 7 bases in between. Germline V lookup: CDR1 KGHDR, CDR2 SFDVKD. CDR3 bases: TGTGCCACCAGTGAAGAGGGTAGCACAGATACGCAGTATTTT. Translated, it gives CATSEEGSTDTQYF.

At least ten counts were recorded for this clonotype. This chain joins TRBV20-1 and TRBJ2-5; TRBD2 is a possible D gene (7 bases). The V and J ends lost 6 bases and 2 bases respectively, with 22 bases between them. The germline V gene encodes CDR1 DFQATT and CDR2 SNEGSKA (reference sequence). This CDR3 is built from 16 residues. The CDR3 sequence: CSARGWGGRSQETQYF. The CDR3, as DNA: TGCAGTGCCCGGGGGTGGGGGGGCCGATCTCAAGAGACCCAGTACTTC.

In this sample, this clonotype turned up many times. J is TRBJ2-1 and V is TRBV28; tentative D call: TRBD2 (6 bases). The length of the CDR3 is 14 residues. V was trimmed by 5 bases and J by 12 bases, leaving 20 bases between them. Germline V gene sequence: CDR1 MDHEN, CDR2 SYDVKM. The CDR3 coding sequence is TGTGCCAGCAGTCACCCGGGACTCCGTCTTGGGCAGTTCTTC. Translating it yields CASSHPGLRLGQFF.

This sequence joins TRBV20-1 and TRBJ2-7; D unclear. The CDR3 length is 15 residues. The V and J ends lost 0 bases and 7 bases respectively, with 19 bases between them. Germline V lookup: CDR1 DFQATT, CDR2 SNEGSKA (reference sequence). The CDR3 sequence: CSARESHIAIGEQYF. CDR3 nucleotides: TGCAGTGCTAGAGAGAGCCATATCGCCATTGGGGAGCAGTACTTC.

This clonotype was seen only a few times. The genes are TRBV11-2 and TRBJ2-1; 14 positions match TRBD2. The germline CDR1 and CDR2 sequences are SGHAT and FQNNGV. The CDR3 contains 18 residues. Germline trimming cut 8 bases from V and 9 bases from J; bases unmatched to any gene: 18. Written as DNA, the CDR3 is TGTGCCAGCGGATACCCCCCTACCGGGACTAGCGGGAGTCGTGAGCAGTTCTTC. Protein sequence: CASGYPPTGTSGSREQFF.

This clonotype was seen only a few times. V is TRBV20-1 and J is TRBJ1-3, with a possible D match to TRBD1 (5 bases). Germline V lookup: CDR1 DFQATT, CDR2 SNEGSKA (reference sequence). Trimming removed 5 bases from V and 4 bases from J, with 15 bases in between. This CDR3 spans 14 amino acids. CDR3 DNA: TGCAGTGCTTGGGACGGAGCCGGCGGAAACACCATATATTTT. This translates into CSAWDGAGGNTIYF.

In its sample, this clonotype was seen many times. The rearrangement uses TRBV5-1 and TRBJ1-2; D is perhaps TRBD1 (5 bases). V lost 0 bases and J 1 base, leaving 10 bases between the germline ends. This CDR3 has 15 amino acids. The germline CDR1 and CDR2 sequences are SGHRS and YFSETQ. CDR3 sequence reads: CASSLGGVGNYGYTF. The CDR3 DNA reads TGCGCCAGCAGCTTGGGAGGGGTCGGTAACTATGGCTACACCTTC.

This clonotype was picked up a small number of times. The chain uses TRBV27 and TRBJ2-1; D is uncertain. The germline gives CDR1 MNHEY, CDR2 SMNVEV (reference sequence). V shed 5 bases and J shed 4 bases, with 12 bases lying between them. This CDR3 has 14 residues. CDR3 DNA: TGTGCCAGCAGTATCAGCGAACCATACAATGAGCAGTTCTTC. Residues: CASSISEPYNEQFF.